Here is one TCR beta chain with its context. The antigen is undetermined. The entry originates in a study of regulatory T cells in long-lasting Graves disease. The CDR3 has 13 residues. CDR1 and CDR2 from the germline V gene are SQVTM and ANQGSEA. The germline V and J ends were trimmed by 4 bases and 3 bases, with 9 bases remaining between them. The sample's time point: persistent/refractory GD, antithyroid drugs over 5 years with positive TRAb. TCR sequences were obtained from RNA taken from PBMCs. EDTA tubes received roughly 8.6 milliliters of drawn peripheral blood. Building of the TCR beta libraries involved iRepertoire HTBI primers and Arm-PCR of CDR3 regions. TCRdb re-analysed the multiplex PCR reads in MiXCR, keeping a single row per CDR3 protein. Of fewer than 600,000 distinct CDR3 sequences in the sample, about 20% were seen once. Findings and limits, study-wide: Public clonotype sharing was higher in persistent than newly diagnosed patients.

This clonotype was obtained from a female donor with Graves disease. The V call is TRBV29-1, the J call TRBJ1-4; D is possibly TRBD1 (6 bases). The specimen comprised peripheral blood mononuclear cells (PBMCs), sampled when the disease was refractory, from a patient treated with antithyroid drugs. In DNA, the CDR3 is TGCAGCGTTGGGGGGCTCTCTAATGAAAAACTGTTTTTT. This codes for CSVGGLSNEKLFF.